Presented here are 9 T cell receptor beta chains from one specimen sequenced in a study of T-cell memory formation after mild COVID-19. TCRdb re-analysed the 5' RACE reads in MiXCR, keeping a single row per CDR3 protein. The sample records approximately 300,000 distinct CDR3 sequences, more than 15% being singletons. The specimen was PBMCs or a T cell subset sorted from them (not recorded which). The receptors shown here come from a man between 18 and 29 years old who had mild COVID-19 (a few samples of this study predate the infection). Cell type and time point are not known.

The V gene is TRBV10-3, the J gene TRBJ1-1, with 8 bases matching TRBD1. V shed 11 bases and J 6 bases; nucleotides not matched to a gene: 20. Germline V gene sequence: CDR1 ENHRY, CDR2 SYGVKD. The CDR3 loop spans 16 amino acids. CDR3 sequence (DNA): TGTGCCGCCCGGGGCTCTTCCGGGACAGGACCCCCTGAAGCTTTCTTT. This encodes CAARGSSGTGPPEAFF.

This clonotype occurred a few times. The J gene is TRBJ1-6, the V gene TRBV7-3; D gene uncertain. Germline V lookup: CDR1 SGHTA, CDR2 FQGTGA. V lost 2 bases, J lost 10 bases, and 9 bases lay in between. CDR3 length: 13 amino acids. The CDR3 nucleotides read TGTGCCAGCAGCTTAGGGTTAGGGTCACCCCTCCACTTT. Translating gives CASSLGLGSPLHF.

J is TRBJ1-3 and V is TRBV9; 7 bases are shared with TRBD1. Germline CDR1 reads SGDLS; CDR2 reads YYNGEE. The CDR3 covers 16 residues. Germline trimming cut 3 bases from V and 0 bases from J; bases unmatched to any gene: 6. The DNA of the CDR3 is TGTGCCAGCAGCGCCCGACAGGGCCTCTCTGGAAACACCATATATTTT. It translates to CASSARQGLSGNTIYF.

V is TRBV4-3 and J is TRBJ2-3, with TRBD2 matching over 7 bases. The ends lost 0 bases at V and 3 bases at J; junction bases unmatched: 6. The CDR3 runs to 16 residues. Germline CDR1 LGHNA, CDR2 YSLEER. CDR3 coding DNA: TGCGCCAGCAGCCAAGAGGCAACGGGGGGAACAGATACGCAGTATTTT. As protein: CASSQEATGGTDTQYF.

A word on this clonotype: One end of the junction fails to match germline, which may point to a read error. V and J are TRBV6-5 and TRBJ2-3, with 7 bases aligning to TRBD1. This CDR3 contains 15 residues. Germline values: CDR1 MNHEY, CDR2 SVGAGI. CDR3 in amino acids: CDSSYGDRSTDTQYF. DNA of the CDR3: TGTGACAGCAGTTACGGGGACAGAAGCACAGATACGCAGTATTTT.

This clonotype was detected only a few times. V usage is TRBV5-1 and J usage is TRBJ2-2, with 9 nucleotides matching TRBD1. The CDR3 has 16 residues. Per germline, CDR1 SGHRS and CDR2 YFSETQ. Unmatched junction bases numbered 9, after V lost 7 bases and J lost 2 bases. Here the CDR3 reads CASGIYRGQNTGELFF. Written as DNA, the CDR3 is TGCGCCAGCGGAATCTACAGGGGGCAAAACACCGGGGAGCTGTTTTTT.

V usage is TRBV5-1 and J usage is TRBJ2-3; TRBD1 matches 10 bases. Germline V lookup: CDR1 SGHRS, CDR2 YFSETQ. V shed 3 bases and J 4 bases; nucleotides not matched to a gene: 8. This CDR3 region has 16 residues. The CDR3 protein is CASSWTGGRSPDTQYF. The CDR3 DNA is TGCGCCAGCAGCTGGACAGGGGGACGATCCCCAGATACGCAGTATTTT.

This clonotype has only a few counts. The chain uses TRBV6-2 or TRBV6-3 and TRBJ2-5; D is perhaps TRBD1 or TRBD2 (6 bases each). CDR1 is MNHEY, CDR2 SVGEGT, per germline. The ends were cut back, 2 bases at V and 4 bases at J, with 8 bases in the middle. The CDR3 sequence is 13 residues long. The CDR3 here is CASSYGGPETQYF. The CDR3 nucleotides are TGTGCCAGCAGTTACGGGGGGCCAGAGACCCAGTACTTC.

The V gene is TRBV7-9, the J gene TRBJ1-2, with unresolved D. Trimming took 0 bases from V and 11 from J, leaving 10 bases between them. The CDR3 loop spans 12 amino acids. The germline CDR1 and CDR2 sequences are SEHNR and FQNEAQ (reference sequence). CDR3 sequence reads: CASSLAMTGYTF. The CDR3 DNA reads as TGTGCCAGCAGCTTAGCGATGACGGGATACACCTTC.